This entry lists 10 T cell receptor beta chains sequenced from one sample in a study of identical twins. Each CDR3 protein gets one entry after TCRdb re-called the 5' RACE reads with MiXCR. The repertoire holds roughly 490,000 distinct CDR3 sequences, with around an eighth as singletons. This same sample was also part of a study on yellow fever vaccine responses in identical twins.

The sequencing sample was made of CD4+ T cells sorted from blood. Receptors originate from a woman aged 18 to 35 in good health.

The gene calls are TRBV7-6 and TRBJ2-3, with 13 positions matching TRBD2. This CDR3 has 16 amino acids. Trimming removed 5 bases from V and 1 base from J; junction bases left unmatched: 3. Germline V CDR1 and CDR2: SGHVS, FNYEAQ. CDR3 residues: CASSIGTSGGTDTQYF. For the CDR3, the DNA is TGTGCCAGCAGCATCGGGACTAGCGGGGGCACAGATACGCAGTATTTT.

This clonotype was seen a single time. The rearrangement joins TRBV2 to TRBJ1-6; a possible D gene is TRBD1 (6 bases). The CDR3 is made up of 13 amino acids. The ends were cut back, 4 bases at V and 7 bases at J, with 8 bases in the middle. Germline V CDR1 and CDR2: SNHLY, FYNNEI. The CDR3 loop reads CASSGGQNSPLHF. The CDR3 DNA sequence: TGTGCCAGCAGTGGGGGACAAAATTCACCCCTCCACTTT.

This clonotype turned up a few times. V gene TRBV14 combines with J gene TRBJ2-2, with unresolved D. Per the germline V gene, CDR1 is SGHDN and CDR2 is FVKESK. This CDR3 contains 14 residues. Trimming stripped 2 bases from V and 1 base from J, with 5 bases between. The CDR3 sequence is CASSQWRNTGELFF. In DNA, the CDR3 is TGTGCCAGCAGCCAATGGCGGAACACCGGGGAGCTGTTTTTT. The full variable domain, with the rest looked up from reference TRBV14 and TRBJ2-2, is EAGVTQFPSHSVIEKGQTVTLRCDPISGHDNLYWYRRVMGKEIKFLLHFVKESKQDESGMPNNRFLAERTGGTYSTLKVQPAELEDSGVYFCASSQWRNTGELFFGEGSRLTVL.

This clonotype was detected ten times or more. The chain couples TRBV5-5 to TRBJ1-1; D is unresolved. Germline CDR1 reads SGHKS; CDR2 reads YYEKEE (reference sequence). V gave up 4 bases and J gave up 0 bases, with 13 bases separating them. The CDR3 has 15 residues. The CDR3 spells CASSPAGNMNTEAFF. The CDR3, as DNA: TGTGCCAGCAGCCCCGCAGGTAACATGAACACTGAAGCTTTCTTT. The variable domain in full, with the rest retrieved from reference TRBV5-5 and TRBJ1-1, is DAGVTQSPTHLIKTRGQQVTLRCSPISGHKSVSWYQQVLGQGPQFIFQYYEKEERGRGNFPDRFSARQFPNYSSELNVNALLLGDSALYLCASSPAGNMNTEAFFGQGTRLTVV.

V gene TRBV2 combines with J gene TRBJ2-5, with TRBD1 as a possible D gene (5 bases). CDR1 is SNHLY and CDR2 is FYNNEI in the germline V gene. Trimming removed 0 bases at V and 5 bases at J, with 16 bases between. CDR3 size: 16 residues. This chain's CDR3 is CASSEALLRAGETQYF. CDR3 coding DNA: TGTGCCAGCAGTGAAGCGCTTCTCAGGGCAGGGGAGACCCAGTACTTC.

This clonotype has at least ten counts. The gene calls are TRBV20-1 and TRBJ2-1; the match to TRBD2 covers 10 bases. Germline V CDR1 and CDR2: DFQATT, SNEGSKA (reference sequence). The CDR3 loop spans 14 amino acids. After removal of 1 base from V and 9 bases from J, the junction contained 6 bases not matched to a gene. CDR3 sequence reads: CSARVPSGSVEQFF. The CDR3 region has the DNA TGCAGTGCTAGAGTCCCTAGCGGGAGCGTTGAGCAGTTCTTC.

The gene calls are TRBV6-2 or TRBV6-3 and TRBJ2-7; tentatively, D is TRBD1 or TRBD2 (5 bases each). The CDR3 is made up of 14 amino acids. V lost 2 bases and J 2 bases, leaving 10 bases between the germline ends. Germline-derived CDR1 and CDR2 are MNHEY and SVGEGT. CDR3: CASSYLPGPYEQYF. CDR3 sequence (DNA): TGTGCCAGCAGTTACCTTCCGGGGCCCTACGAGCAGTACTTC.

There are a few counts of this clonotype. The chain employs TRBV7-2 and TRBJ1-1; 12 bases align to TRBD1. This CDR3 contains 13 residues. Per the germline V gene, CDR1 is SGHTA and CDR2 is FQGNSA. The V and J ends lost 5 bases and 11 bases, in that order; junction bases with no gene match: 6. CDR3: CASSAGQGAEAFF. The CDR3 coding sequence is TGTGCCAGCAGCGCGGGACAGGGGGCGGAGGCTTTCTTT.

This clonotype was seen ten or more times. The gene calls are TRBV3-1 and TRBJ2-6; a weak D match, TRBD1 (6 bases). This CDR3 has 15 residues. Germline V gene lookup returns CDR1 LGHDT and CDR2 YNNKEL (reference sequence). Deletions cut 6 bases from V and 0 bases from J, with 9 bases between. For the CDR3, the DNA is TGTGCCAGCAGATCACAGGGCTCTGGGGCCAACGTCCTGACTTTC. Residues: CASRSQGSGANVLTF. The variable domain in full, with the rest retrieved from reference TRBV3-1 and TRBJ2-6, is DTAVSQTPKYLVTQMGNDKSIKCEQNLGHDTMYWYKQDSKKFLKIMFSYNNKELIINETVPNRFSPKSPDKAHLNLHINSLELGDSAVYFCASRSQGSGANVLTFGAGSRLTVL.

Turning to this clonotype: This may stem from a read error, because a much larger clone lies one nucleotide away. As DNA, the CDR3 is TGCAGTGCTTACACAGGGGGCGGCGGCTACACCTTC. Protein sequence: CSAYTGGGGYTF. The chain combines TRBV20-1 with TRBJ1-2, with 9 bases fitting TRBD1. Trimming removed 5 bases from V and 8 bases from J; junction bases left unmatched: 6. CDR1 DFQATT and CDR2 SNEGSKA come from the germline V gene (reference sequence). This CDR3 has 12 residues.